This passage covers 32 T cell receptor beta chains from one sample sequenced in a study of blood T cell repertoires in COVID-19. The method was immunoSEQ multiplex PCR; TCRdb's version includes in-frame clones alone and lacks a portion of them. The sample lists 200,000 to 250,000 clones, roughly 80% occurring once. Sequencing input: peripheral blood. These receptor sequences come from a woman aged 65 to 85 with COVID-19, enrolled during active disease.

This chain links TRBV27 with TRBJ1-6; 12 bases line up with TRBD1. The V gene's germline CDR1 is MNHEY and CDR2 SMNVEV (reference sequence). CDR3 length equals 18 residues. Trimming at V came to 10 bases and at J to 3 bases, leaving 13 bases not matched to a gene. Written as DNA, the CDR3 is TGTGCCACACGTCCCGGGACAGGGGGCGACAACTATAATTCACCCCTCCACTTT. It specifies CATRPGTGGDNYNSPLHF.

This clone occurred once. V is TRBV18 and J is TRBJ1-2, with 8 bases matching TRBD1. Unmatched junction bases numbered 10, after V lost 2 bases and J lost 2 bases. This CDR3 is 17 amino acids long. The V gene's germline CDR1 is KGHSH and CDR2 LQKENI. This CDR3 is CASSPSSPGGRNYGYTF. CDR3 in DNA: TGTGCCAGCTCACCATCTAGCCCAGGGGGCAGGAACTATGGCTACACCTTC.

The chain links TRBV9 to TRBJ2-1; 12 positions match TRBD2. This CDR3 is built from 15 residues. Germline CDR1 is SGDLS and CDR2 is YYNGEE. The V gene end was trimmed by 3 bases and the J gene end by 9 bases; junction bases not matched to a gene: 7. Written as DNA, the CDR3 is TGTGCCAGCAGCGCCCTAGCGGGAGGGCCGGGTGAGCAGTTCTTC. Amino acid sequence: CASSALAGGPGEQFF.

This chain joins TRBV6-5 and TRBJ2-1, with D uncertain. Trimming shortened V by 0 bases and J by 0 bases, and 9 bases separated the two germline ends. The germline V gene has CDR1 MNHEY and CDR2 SVGAGI. CDR3 length: 16 residues. The CDR3 DNA reads TGTGCCAGCAGTTACTCGAGAGCGCCCTCCTACAATGAGCAGTTCTTC. It is translated as CASSYSRAPSYNEQFF.

The chain is built from TRBV30 and TRBJ1-2, with a tentative D call TRBD1 (6 bases). The CDR3 is 11 amino acids. Germline loops: CDR1 GTSNPN, CDR2 SVGIG (reference sequence). V gave up 4 bases and J gave up 4 bases, with 7 bases separating them. The CDR3 region is CAWTDSYGYTF. In DNA form, the CDR3 reads TGTGCCTGGACGGACAGCTATGGCTACACCTTC.

The V and J genes are TRBV7-9 and TRBJ1-1, with D tentatively TRBD1 (6 bases). The CDR3 runs to 14 residues. CDR1 and CDR2 from the germline V gene are SEHNR and FQNEAQ (reference sequence). The ends were cut back, 1 base at V and 3 bases at J, with 9 bases in the middle. The chain's CDR3 is CASSLVSGDTEAFF. The CDR3 DNA reads TGTGCCAGCAGCTTAGTATCAGGGGACACTGAAGCTTTCTTT.

The genes are TRBV10-3 and TRBJ1-6, with TRBD1 matching 8 bases. This CDR3 is 14 amino acids long. The germline V gene encodes CDR1 ENHRY and CDR2 SYGVKD. V lost 6 bases to trimming and J lost 6 bases; unmatched junction nucleotides: 4. Written as DNA, the CDR3 is TGTGCCATCAGCGGGACAGGATTTAATTCACCCCTCCACTTT. Amino acids: CAISGTGFNSPLHF.

The rearrangement links TRBV24-1 to TRBJ2-1, with 10 bases that match TRBD1. The V and J ends lost 5 bases and 4 bases, in that order; junction bases with no gene match: 10. This CDR3 has 17 residues. CDR1 and CDR2 from the germline V gene are KGHDR and SFDVKD. CDR3 DNA sequence: TGTGCCACCAGTGGGGGGACAGGGGCCTCCTTATACAATGAGCAGTTCTTC. This sequence encodes CATSGGTGASLYNEQFF.

The rearrangement uses TRBV21-1 and TRBJ2-5; TRBD2 reflects the table's D call only, with no check against the DNA. TRBV21-1 represents a pseudogene. This CDR3 comprises 14 residues. The CDR3 spells CASRPGLAKKTQYF. DNA for the CDR3: TGTGCCAGCAGACCGGGACTAGCTAAGAAGACCCAGTACTTC.

The rearrangement joins TRBV18 to TRBJ1-3; D uncertain. Trimming left V 1 base short and J 0 bases short, with 13 bases between. The CDR3 covers 17 residues. The germline V gene has CDR1 KGHSH and CDR2 LQKENI. The CDR3 DNA reads TGTGCCAGCTCACCACAGGAGGTCGGCCACTCTGGAAACACCATATATTTT. This encodes CASSPQEVGHSGNTIYF.

The V gene is TRBV19, the J gene TRBJ2-3; TRBD2 aligns across 14 bases. Germline-derived CDR1 and CDR2 are LNHDA and SQIVND (reference sequence). The CDR3 spans 16 residues. J gave up 1 base and V 7 bases, and 4 bases lay outside the gene matches. The CDR3 region is CASKGGLAGGTDTQYF. The DNA for the CDR3 is TGTGCCAGTAAAGGGGGACTAGCGGGAGGCACAGATACGCAGTATTTT.

This chain links TRBV6-5 with TRBJ1-6; 7 bases line up with TRBD1. The trim removed 6 bases at V and 7 bases at J, leaving 6 bases unmatched. The CDR3 totals 14 residues. From germline, CDR1 is MNHEY and CDR2 SVGAGI. Written as DNA, the CDR3 is TGTGCCAGCAGATCCGGGACAGCCAATTCACCCCTCCACTTT. Protein sequence: CASRSGTANSPLHF.

The chain employs TRBV4-3 and TRBJ2-5; D is possibly TRBD1 (6 bases). CDR3 length: 15 residues. Trimming took 4 bases from V and 4 from J, leaving 16 bases between them. Looked up from germline, CDR1 is LGHNA and CDR2 is YSLEER. The CDR3 spells CASSLQTGKRETQYF. The CDR3 nucleotides are TGCGCCAGCAGCCTCCAAACAGGGAAGAGAGAGACCCAGTACTTC.

This sequence joins TRBV7-2 and TRBJ2-3; 7 bases agree with TRBD2. This CDR3 is 15 amino acids long. The germline gives CDR1 SGHTA, CDR2 FQGNSA. Trimming took 5 bases from V and 2 from J; bases not matched to a gene: 7. The CDR3 reads CASSPRLADTDTQYF. The CDR3 bases are TGTGCCAGCAGCCCGCGGCTAGCGGACACAGATACGCAGTATTTT.

This clone was recorded a few times. The chain is built from TRBV18 and TRBJ2-7; 11 bases line up with TRBD2. The CDR3 has 13 amino acids. Germline loops: CDR1 KGHSH, CDR2 LQKENI. V was clipped by 6 bases and J by 3 bases; unmatched bases: 1. This CDR3 reads CASSTSGSYEQYF. The CDR3, as DNA: TGTGCCAGCTCCACTAGCGGGAGCTACGAGCAGTACTTC.

This chain uses TRBV28 with TRBJ1-4, with a weak D call TRBD1 (5 bases). The V end lost 6 bases, the J end lost 8 bases, and 10 bases lay between the germline ends. Germline loops: CDR1 MDHEN, CDR2 SYDVKM. This CDR3 region has 12 residues. CDR3 amino acids: CASRKGAEKLFF. The CDR3 DNA reads as TGTGCCAGCAGAAAAGGGGCAGAAAAACTGTTTTTT.

This rearrangement joins TRBV9 to TRBJ1-3, with 7 positions matching TRBD1. The V gene's germline CDR1 is SGDLS and CDR2 YYNGEE. The CDR3 is 17 amino acids. V trimming: 3 bases; J trimming: 1 base; junction bases outside the gene matches: 10. The CDR3 sequence: CASSARDSRFSGNTIYF. In DNA form, the CDR3 reads TGTGCCAGCAGCGCCCGGGACAGCCGTTTTTCTGGAAACACCATATATTTT.

The rearrangement links TRBV6-5 to TRBJ2-1; weak D call: TRBD2 (5 bases). Germline V lookup: CDR1 MNHEY, CDR2 SVGAGI. The CDR3 has 14 residues. Trimming pared 6 bases from V and 2 bases from J, leaving 11 bases between. The CDR3 bases are TGTGCCAGCAGCGCAACCGGGACCTACAATGAGCAGTTCTTC. It translates to CASSATGTYNEQFF.

This clone was observed a handful of times. DNA for the CDR3: TGTGCCACCAGTGATTTTCGCGACGAGCAGTACTTC. It is translated as CATSDFRDEQYF. The rearrangement uses TRBV24-1 and TRBJ2-7; D not resolved. V lost 1 base and J 5 bases, leaving 5 bases between the germline ends. CDR1 and CDR2 from the germline V gene are KGHDR and SFDVKD. The CDR3 length is 12 residues.

V is TRBV28 and J is TRBJ1-6, with a possible D match to TRBD1 (5 bases). V was pared by 9 bases and J by 7 bases, with 22 bases between. Germline CDR1 MDHEN, CDR2 SYDVKM. The CDR3 contains 16 residues. CDR3 residues: CASFAPGQGVNSPLHF. CDR3 DNA: TGTGCCAGTTTCGCCCCCGGCCAAGGGGTGAATTCACCCCTCCACTTT.

The chain employs TRBV2 and TRBJ2-1, with a tentative D call TRBD1 (5 bases). Germline V gene sequence: CDR1 SNHLY, CDR2 FYNNEI. V was pared by 6 bases and J by 0 bases, with 12 bases between. The CDR3 length is 15 residues. For the CDR3, the DNA is TGTGCCAGCAGGAAGACAGATAGCTCCTACAATGAGCAGTTCTTC. Encoded protein: CASRKTDSSYNEQFF. The variable domain in full, with the rest retrieved from reference TRBV2 and TRBJ2-1, is EPEVTQTPSHQVTQMGQEVILRCVPISNHLYFYWYRQILGQKVEFLVSFYNNEISEKSEIFDDQFSVERPDGSNFTLKIRSTKLEDSAMYFCASRKTDSSYNEQFFGPGTRLTVL.

The rearrangement links TRBV24-1 to TRBJ1-2, with D possibly matching TRBD1 (6 bases). V was cut by 10 bases and J by 2 bases, with 25 bases left in between. CDR3 length: 17 amino acids. Looked up from germline, CDR1 is KGHDR and CDR2 is SFDVKD. Here the CDR3 reads CATSPSRGYKPNYGYTF. The CDR3 DNA reads as TGTGCCACTTCCCCCTCCAGGGGCTACAAACCCAACTATGGCTACACCTTC.

This chain joins TRBV28 and TRBJ2-6, with D tentatively TRBD2 (6 bases). With 8 bases removed from V and 9 bases from J, the gap between germline ends came to 14 bases. CDR3 size: 13 residues. Per the germline V gene, CDR1 is MDHEN and CDR2 is SYDVKM. The CDR3 nucleotides are TGTGCCAGCCTGGGGGGAGGCTTCAACGTCCTGACTTTC. It specifies CASLGGGFNVLTF.

This clone appeared a few times. This chain links TRBV30 with TRBJ1-2; 7 bases align to TRBD1. This CDR3 has 13 amino acids. Germline CDR1 is GTSNPN and CDR2 is SVGIG (reference sequence). With V trimmed by 4 bases and J by 8 bases, 10 bases remained unmatched. The CDR3 sequence is CAWTLDDRAGYTF. Written as DNA, the CDR3 is TGTGCCTGGACCCTAGACGACAGGGCGGGCTACACCTTC.

CDR3 DNA sequence: TGTGCCAGCAGCCCCCAAGTTCTAACGGGCTCCTATAATTCACCCCTCCACTTT. This gives the protein CASSPQVLTGSYNSPLHF. The chain employs TRBV21-1 and TRBJ1-6. TRBV21-1 is a pseudogene locus. The CDR3 totals 18 residues.

Only one count was recorded for this clone. This chain links TRBV27 with TRBJ2-7; D perhaps matches TRBD1 (5 bases). In germline, CDR1 is MNHEY, CDR2 SMNVEV (reference sequence). Trimming pared 1 base from V and 2 bases from J, leaving 9 bases between. This CDR3 region has 14 residues. CDR3 region: CASSLLGHAYEQYF. The CDR3 DNA reads as TGTGCCAGCAGTTTATTGGGGCACGCCTACGAGCAGTACTTC.

V is TRBV7-2 and J is TRBJ1-6; weak D call: TRBD1 (5 bases). The V and J ends lost 5 bases and 7 bases respectively, with 15 bases between them. Germline loops: CDR1 SGHTA, CDR2 FQGNSA. The CDR3 length is 15 residues. The CDR3 sequence is CASSLLQADNSPLHF. CDR3 DNA: TGTGCCAGCAGCCTCTTACAGGCCGACAATTCACCCCTCCACTTT.

The V call is TRBV3-1 (or the pseudogene TRBV3-2), the J call TRBJ2-1; 11 bases align to TRBD1. CDR1 and CDR2 from the germline V gene are LGHDT and YNNKEL (reference sequence). CDR3 length equals 15 residues. Unmatched junction bases numbered 7, after V lost 4 bases and J lost 8 bases. CDR3 sequence reads: CASSLGQGVPHEQFF. The CDR3 DNA reads TGTGCCAGCAGCCTGGGACAGGGGGTTCCCCATGAGCAGTTCTTC.

The gene calls are TRBV5-4 and TRBJ2-4, with D possibly TRBD1 on 6 matching bases. The germline V and J ends were trimmed by 5 bases and 5 bases, with 17 bases remaining between them. This CDR3 has 15 residues. Germline CDR1 SGHNT, CDR2 YYREEE (reference sequence). The CDR3 bases are TGTGCCAGCAGTTGGGGGCTGGCGAACCAAAACATTCAGTACTTC. Protein sequence: CASSWGLANQNIQYF.

This clone has just a few counts. The chain combines TRBV7-2 with TRBJ2-5, with 7 bases aligning to TRBD1. V lost 5 bases, J lost 5 bases, and 17 bases stayed unmatched. CDR1 and CDR2 (germline): SGHTA, FQGNSA. There are 17 residues in the CDR3. The CDR3 region is CASSPTGRQGLGETQYF. In DNA form, the CDR3 reads TGTGCCAGCAGCCCCACTGGGAGACAGGGCCTCGGGGAGACCCAGTACTTC.

This clone was seen just once. The V and J genes are TRBV2 and TRBJ1-5; 8 bases line up with TRBD1. V was pared by 2 bases and J by 7 bases, with 28 bases of the junction left unmatched. Germline V gene lookup returns CDR1 SNHLY and CDR2 FYNNEI. This CDR3 is built from 22 residues. The CDR3 protein is CASSELPRRTYPGAGGGQPQHF. In nucleotides, the CDR3 is TGTGCCAGCAGTGAATTGCCCCGACGAACATACCCCGGGGCAGGGGGCGGACAGCCCCAGCATTTT.

The chain joins TRBV20-1 to TRBJ2-3; no reliable D call. CDR1 is DFQATT, CDR2 SNEGSKA, per germline (reference sequence). The V end lost 3 bases, the J end lost 0 bases, and 13 bases lay between the germline ends. The CDR3 spans 15 residues. DNA for the CDR3: TGCAGTGCTAGTATAGGTACAGCTAGCACAGATACGCAGTATTTT. Protein product: CSASIGTASTDTQYF.